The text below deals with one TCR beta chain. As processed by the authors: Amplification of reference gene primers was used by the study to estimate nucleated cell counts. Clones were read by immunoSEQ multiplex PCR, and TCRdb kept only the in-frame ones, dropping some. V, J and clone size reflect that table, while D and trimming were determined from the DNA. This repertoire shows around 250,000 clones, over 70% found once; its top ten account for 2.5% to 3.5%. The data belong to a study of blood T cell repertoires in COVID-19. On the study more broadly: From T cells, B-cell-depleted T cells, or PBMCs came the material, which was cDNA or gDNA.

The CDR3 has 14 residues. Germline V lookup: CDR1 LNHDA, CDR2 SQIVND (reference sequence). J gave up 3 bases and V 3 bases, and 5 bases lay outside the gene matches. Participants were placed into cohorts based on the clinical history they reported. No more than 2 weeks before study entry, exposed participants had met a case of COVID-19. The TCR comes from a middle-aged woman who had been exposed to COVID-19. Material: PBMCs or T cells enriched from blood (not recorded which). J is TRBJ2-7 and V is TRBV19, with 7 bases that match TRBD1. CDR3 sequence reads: CASSINRGRYEQYF. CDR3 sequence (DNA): TGTGCCAGTAGTATTAACAGGGGACGCTACGAGCAGTACTTC.